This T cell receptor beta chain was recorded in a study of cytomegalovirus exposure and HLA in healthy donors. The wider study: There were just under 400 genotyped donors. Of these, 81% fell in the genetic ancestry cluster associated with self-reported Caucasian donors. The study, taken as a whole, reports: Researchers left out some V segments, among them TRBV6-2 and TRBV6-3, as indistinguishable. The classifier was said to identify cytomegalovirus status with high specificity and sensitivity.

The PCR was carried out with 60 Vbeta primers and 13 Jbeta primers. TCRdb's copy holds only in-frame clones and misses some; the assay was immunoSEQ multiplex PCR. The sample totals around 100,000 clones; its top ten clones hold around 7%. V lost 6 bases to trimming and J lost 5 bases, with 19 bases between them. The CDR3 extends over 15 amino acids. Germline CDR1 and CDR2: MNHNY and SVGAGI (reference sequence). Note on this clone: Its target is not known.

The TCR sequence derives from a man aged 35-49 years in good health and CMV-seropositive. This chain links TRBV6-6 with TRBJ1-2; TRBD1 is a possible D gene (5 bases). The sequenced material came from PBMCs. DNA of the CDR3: TGTGCCAGCAGCAACTCCGCGGGACCGAGGTATGGCTACACCTTC. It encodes CASSNSAGPRYGYTF.